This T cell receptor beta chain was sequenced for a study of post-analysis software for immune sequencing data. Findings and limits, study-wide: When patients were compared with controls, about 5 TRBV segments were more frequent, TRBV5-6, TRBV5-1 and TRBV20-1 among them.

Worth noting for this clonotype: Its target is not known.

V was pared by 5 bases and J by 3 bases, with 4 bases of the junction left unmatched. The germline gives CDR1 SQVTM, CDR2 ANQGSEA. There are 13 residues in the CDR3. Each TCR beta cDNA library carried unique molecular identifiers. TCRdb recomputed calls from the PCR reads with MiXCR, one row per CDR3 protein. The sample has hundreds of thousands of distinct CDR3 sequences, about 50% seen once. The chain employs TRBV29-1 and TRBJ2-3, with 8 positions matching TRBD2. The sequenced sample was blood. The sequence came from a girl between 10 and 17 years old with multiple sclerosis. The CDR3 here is CSVSGSITDTQYF. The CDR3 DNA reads TGCAGCGTTAGCGGGAGTATAACAGATACGCAGTATTTT.